The 9 T cell receptor beta chains below come from one sample, sequenced in a study of tumor-infiltrating lymphocytes in primary liver carcinoma. Priming with a constant-region primer yielded TCR beta cDNA from about 500 ng total RNA. Modified slightly, ARM-PCR produced TCR beta libraries over three nested multiplex PCR rounds. TRBV1-TRBV30 forward and Cbeta reverse primers drove the first two approximately 11-cycle rounds. TCRdb re-called the multiplex PCR reads with MiXCR, one entry per CDR3 protein. The repertoire consists of tens of thousands of distinct CDR3 sequences, with 60% to 80% occurring once and the leading ten covering around two fifths. The tissue used was unsorted bulk material of roughly 17-34 mg. RNA and DNA were co-extracted from it with the AllPrep DNA/RNA mini kit. The material sequenced was tumor-adjacent normal liver tissue. The receptors derive from a man aged 35 to 55 with primary liver carcinoma and hepatitis B virus infection.

On this clonotype: Germline is not matched at one junction end, which may reflect a read error. The rearrangement uses TRBV11-3 and TRBJ2-1; 9 nucleotides match TRBD2. Germline V gene lookup returns CDR1 SGHNT and CDR2 YENEEA. This CDR3 is built from 16 residues. Here the CDR3 reads CTSSPDSGSGHNEQFF. CDR3 sequence (DNA): TGTACCAGCAGTCCCGATAGCGGGAGCGGGCACAATGAGCAGTTCTTC.

This clonotype counts as medium-sized. The chain carries TRBV4-1 and TRBJ2-1, with D possibly matching TRBD2 (6 bases). CDR1 and CDR2 (germline): MGHRA, YSYEKL. The CDR3 covers 13 residues. Trimming stripped 2 bases from V and 10 bases from J, with 12 bases between. CDR3 DNA: TGCGCCAGCAGCCAATCCCCGGGGGACGAGCAGTTCTTC. Protein: CASSQSPGDEQFF.

As to this clonotype: Since the CDR3 does not end with the conserved phenylalanine or tryptophan, this likely comes from a read error. The rearrangement joins TRBV11-2 to TRBJ2-5; D gene unclear. Looked up from germline, CDR1 is SGHAT and CDR2 is FQNNGV. The CDR3 covers 15 residues. Here the CDR3 DNA reads TGTACCAGCTGCCCCGTCGGGCTAGTCCCAGAGACCCAGTACATC. Its translation: CTSCPVGLVPETQYI.

Remarks on this clonotype: A much larger clone sits a single nucleotide away, making a read error possible. The chain joins TRBV20-1 to TRBJ2-1, with 7 bases that match TRBD2. The CDR3 runs 16 residues. The ends lost 3 bases at V and 4 bases at J; junction bases unmatched: 12. The germline V gene has CDR1 DFQATT and CDR2 SNEGSKA (reference sequence). The CDR3 region is CSASPLTSTLYNEQFF. For the CDR3, the DNA is TGCAGTGCTAGCCCCCTGACTAGCACCTTATACAATGAGCAGTTCTTC.

Points on this clonotype: The germline gene is not matched at one end of the junction; a read error may be the cause. The rearrangement joins TRBV12-3 or TRBV12-4 to TRBJ2-3; 8 bases align to TRBD2. This CDR3 has 14 residues. The CDR3 DNA sequence: TGTGCCAGCAGTTCCGGGACTAGGCCAGATACGCAGTGTTTT. Its translation: CASSSGTRPDTQCF.

This clonotype has ten or more counts. The chain is built from TRBV10-2 and TRBJ2-5; 14 bases fit TRBD2. The V gene's germline CDR1 is WSHSY and CDR2 SAAADI. This CDR3 spans 14 amino acids. V lost 8 bases, J lost 4 bases, and 3 bases stayed unmatched. Here the CDR3 reads CASRGLAGGETQYF. CDR3 nucleotides: TGCGCCAGCCGAGGACTAGCGGGAGGAGAGACCCAGTACTTC.

A word on this clonotype: In this CDR3 the conserved last residue, phenylalanine or tryptophan, is missing, so a read error is likely. The chain employs TRBV6-5 and TRBJ2-2; possible D gene TRBD2, 6 bases. The germline V gene encodes CDR1 MNHEY and CDR2 SVGAGI. V gave up 10 bases and J gave up 1 base, with 16 bases separating them. There are 15 residues in the CDR3. The CDR3: CATGVRTENTGELFS. The CDR3 DNA follows: TGTGCCACGGGAGTGAGGACCGAGAACACCGGGGAGCTGTTTTCT.

As concerns this clonotype: This is likely a read error, given that the CDR3 carries no conserved phenylalanine or tryptophan at its end. This rearrangement joins TRBV12-3 or TRBV12-4 to TRBJ2-3, with D maybe TRBD2 (6 bases). The CDR3 loop spans 14 amino acids. CDR3 in amino acids: CASTLRGTTDTQYL. CDR3 in DNA: TGTGCCAGCACCCTGCGCGGGACCACAGATACACAGTATCTT.

V and J are TRBV6-2 or TRBV6-3 and TRBJ2-3; TRBD2 matches 7 bases. CDR3 length equals 14 residues. Per germline, CDR1 MNHEY and CDR2 SVGEGT. The J segment lost 10 bases and the V segment lost 4 bases, leaving 11 bases of the junction unmatched. CDR3 nucleotide sequence: TGTGCCAGCAGTTCACCCCGGGACTATGAAGCGCAGTATTTT. It yields the protein CASSSPRDYEAQYF.